The next 20 T cell receptor beta chains were all read from a single sample in a study of blood T cells in healthy people across ages. It was with a sample-barcoded 5' primer and a J-beta primer mix that a second PCR of about 7 to 12 cycles was run. TCRdb re-called the 5' RACE reads with MiXCR, one entry per CDR3 protein. The sample lists approximately 810,000 distinct CDR3 sequences; 29% were seen once. Sequenced sample: blood. These receptor sequences come from a woman older than 75 in good health.

This clonotype has more than one count but fewer than ten. V usage is TRBV24-1 and J usage is TRBJ2-3; D may be TRBD1 or TRBD2 (6 bases each). V lost 1 base and J 8 bases, leaving 21 bases between the germline ends. Per the germline V gene, CDR1 is KGHDR and CDR2 is SFDVKD. The CDR3 length is 17 residues. The CDR3: CATSDFPGAPVAGTQYF. The CDR3 nucleotides are TGTGCCACCAGTGATTTCCCGGGGGCCCCTGTTGCCGGTACGCAGTATTTT.

This clonotype came up many times. CDR3 residues: CASSYSRPDPLQETQYF. The CDR3 DNA reads TGTGCCAGCAGTTACTCCAGGCCGGACCCTCTTCAAGAGACCCAGTACTTC. This sequence joins TRBV6-5 and TRBJ2-5; D uncertain. The germline V gene has CDR1 MNHEY and CDR2 SVGAGI. The CDR3 covers 17 residues. V was clipped by 0 bases and J by 2 bases, with 16 bases between them.

The chain carries TRBV7-8 and TRBJ2-5; D may match TRBD1 or TRBD2 (6 bases each). The germline CDR1 and CDR2 sequences are SGHVS and FQNEAQ. V was clipped by 4 bases and J by 6 bases, with 15 bases between them. The CDR3 has 14 amino acids. The CDR3 loop is CASSWGAGIKTQYF. CDR3 coding DNA: TGTGCCAGCAGCTGGGGGGCAGGGATAAAGACCCAGTACTTC.

This clonotype showed up just a few times. This sequence joins TRBV6-2 or TRBV6-3 and TRBJ2-2; possible D gene TRBD2, 5 bases. V lost 4 bases, J lost 4 bases, and 10 bases lay in between. CDR3 size: 14 residues. CDR1 is MNHEY and CDR2 is SVGEGT in the germline V gene. The CDR3 loop reads CASSSPSSTGELFF. For the CDR3, the DNA is TGTGCCAGCAGTTCCCCTAGCAGCACCGGGGAGCTGTTTTTT.

About this clonotype itself: Since the CDR3 does not end with the conserved phenylalanine or tryptophan, this likely comes from a read error. The chain combines TRBV27 with TRBJ1-4; D is ambiguous. The V and J ends lost 1 base and 0 bases respectively, with 12 bases between them. The CDR3 extends over 17 amino acids. From germline, CDR1 is MNHEY and CDR2 SMNVEV (reference sequence). The CDR3 loop reads CASSLYGRIATNEKLFL. Written as DNA, the CDR3 is TGTGCCAGCAGTTTATACGGACGGATTGCAACTAATGAAAAACTGTTTTTG.

This chain links TRBV6-2 or TRBV6-3 with TRBJ2-5, with no clear D. The germline V gene has CDR1 MNHEY and CDR2 SVGEGT. The CDR3 sequence is 13 residues long. Trimming cost V 2 bases and J 6 bases, with 10 bases left between them. The CDR3, as DNA: TGTGCCAGCAGTTACGATGCTCGGAAGACCCAGTACTTC. This gives the protein CASSYDARKTQYF.

The count of this clonotype is one. Germline and junction disagree at one end, which may indicate a read error. Here the CDR3 DNA reads TGTGCCAGCGGCTTGGAGGGGACTCCGAAGGCTGAAGCTTTCTTT. Its translation is CASGLEGTPKAEAFF. The rearrangement uses TRBV5-6 and TRBJ1-1; tentatively, D is TRBD1 (5 bases). The CDR3 has 15 residues. CDR1 and CDR2 from the germline V gene are SGHDT and YYEEEE.

Only a few counts were recorded for this clonotype. The junction does not match germline at one end; this may be a read error. This chain uses TRBV29-1 with TRBJ2-7; a weak D match, TRBD2 (5 bases). CDR1 SQVTM and CDR2 ANQGSEA come from the germline V gene. The CDR3 is 11 residues long. The CDR3 DNA reads TGCAGCGCCCGGGAAGCCTACGGGCAGTACTTC. Amino acids: CSAREAYGQYF.

This sequence joins TRBV24-1 and TRBJ2-1; possible D gene TRBD1, 5 bases. The germline V gene has CDR1 KGHDR and CDR2 SFDVKD. V lost 3 bases, J lost 15 bases, and 11 bases lay in between. This CDR3 spans 11 amino acids. The CDR3 sequence: CATSDNGAPFF. CDR3 sequence (DNA): TGTGCCACCAGTGATAATGGGGCTCCGTTCTTC.

This clonotype was detected only a few times. The chain recombines TRBV5-6 with TRBJ2-1; 7 bases align to TRBD1. The ends lost 4 bases at V and 3 bases at J; junction bases unmatched: 7. Germline CDR1 SGHDT, CDR2 YYEEEE. The CDR3 sequence is 15 residues long. The CDR3 is CASSGGQTIYNEQFF. In DNA form, the CDR3 reads TGTGCCAGCAGCGGGGGACAGACGATCTACAATGAGCAGTTCTTC.

The rearrangement links TRBV13 to TRBJ2-3, with 9 bases fitting TRBD2. The ends lost 6 bases at V and 0 bases at J; junction bases unmatched: 7. Per the germline V gene, CDR1 is PRHDT and CDR2 is FYEKMQ (reference sequence). This CDR3 region has 16 residues. This CDR3 reads CASSSSGGQSTDTQYF. The DNA for the CDR3 is TGTGCCAGCAGTTCAAGCGGGGGGCAGAGCACAGATACGCAGTATTTT.

A remark on this clonotype: Since no conserved phenylalanine or tryptophan closes the CDR3, a read error is the likely cause. Because the CDR3's place on the DNA is in doubt, the DNA is left out and the CDR3 is given as listed by TCRdb. The V call is TRBV7-9, the J call TRBJ2-1; the table's D call of TRBD1 was not tested on the DNA. The germline gives CDR1 SEHNR, CDR2 FQNEAQ (reference sequence). The CDR3 is 15 amino acids in total, end residues counted. The CDR3: CASRLTGTGENEQFT.

In the case of this clonotype: A single base separates this from a much larger clone, so it may be a read error. The chain couples TRBV7-2 to TRBJ2-2; 9 bases line up with TRBD1. CDR3 length equals 14 residues. The germline CDR1 and CDR2 sequences are SGHTA and FQGNSA. Here the CDR3 reads CASSLQGAVGERFF. CDR3 DNA: TGTGCCAGCAGCCTACAGGGGGCGGTCGGGGAGCGGTTTTTT.

A few counts support this clonotype. The CDR3 sequence is CASRFGGEPYNEQFF. In DNA, the CDR3 is TGTGCCAGCCGATTCGGGGGGGAGCCCTACAATGAGCAGTTCTTC. The chain has TRBV12-3 or TRBV12-4 and TRBJ2-1; 8 nucleotides align to TRBD2. The CDR3 is made up of 15 amino acids. The ends lost 8 bases at V and 2 bases at J; junction bases unmatched: 8.

In DNA, the CDR3 is TGTGCCAGCAGCCAAGGGCAGGGGCAAAATGAAGCTTTCTTT. Protein product: CASSQGQGQNEAFF. This chain connects TRBV4-2 to TRBJ1-1, with D possibly being TRBD1 (6 bases). This CDR3 region has 14 residues. V lost 1 base to trimming and J lost 7 bases, with 13 bases between them. Per germline, CDR1 LGHNA and CDR2 YNFKEQ.

This clonotype was observed at least ten times. The gene calls are TRBV20-1 and TRBJ2-1; 7 bases fit TRBD1. Losses at the gene ends were 5 bases for V and 7 bases for J; bases not matched to a gene: 11. The CDR3 has 14 residues. Per the germline V gene, CDR1 is DFQATT and CDR2 is SNEGSKA (reference sequence). The DNA for the CDR3 is TGCAGTGCTGCCCTCCGGACAGGTACAAATGAGCAGTTCTTC. Translated, it gives CSAALRTGTNEQFF.

V gene TRBV20-1 combines with J gene TRBJ2-5, with D possibly called TRBD1 or TRBD2 (5 bases each). Per germline, CDR1 DFQATT and CDR2 SNEGSKA (reference sequence). The V end lost 5 bases, the J end lost 4 bases, and 14 bases lay between the germline ends. This CDR3 is 13 amino acids long. This CDR3 reads CSAQRNGGETQYF. CDR3 sequence (DNA): TGCAGTGCTCAGAGAAATGGGGGAGAGACCCAGTACTTC.

This clonotype occurred a few times. The chain has TRBV12-3 or TRBV12-4 and TRBJ2-3, with D uncertain. This CDR3 has 13 residues. The ends were cut back, 5 bases at V and 11 bases at J, with 17 bases in the middle. CDR3 residues: CASSRLGTDVQYF. As DNA, the CDR3 is TGTGCCAGCAGTAGATTGGGAACAGATGTGCAGTATTTT.

CDR3 loop: CSARAGTPSNQPQHF. Written as DNA, the CDR3 is TGCAGTGCTAGAGCCGGGACACCAAGCAATCAGCCCCAGCATTTT. The gene calls are TRBV20-1 and TRBJ1-5; a weak D match, TRBD1 (6 bases). CDR3 length: 15 amino acids. The ends were cut back, 1 base at V and 1 base at J, with 11 bases in the middle. The V gene's germline CDR1 is DFQATT and CDR2 SNEGSKA (reference sequence).

The chain uses TRBV29-1 and TRBJ1-1; D uncertain. Trimming took off 6 bases at V and 0 bases at J, with 5 bases between the two ends. This CDR3 region has 11 residues. The germline V gene encodes CDR1 SQVTM and CDR2 ANQGSEA. The CDR3 here is CSVQLNTEAFF. CDR3 in DNA: TGCAGCGTACAGTTGAACACTGAAGCTTTCTTT.